This T cell receptor beta chain is from a study of OX40 agonist ivuxolimab in advanced cancers. About the research overall: Among those enrolled, mean age was 60 years (range about 23 to 79) and roughly 84% were male. Overall study findings and caveats: The average count of expanded clones was higher among CD8+ T cells than among CD4+. There was clonal expansion of CD4+ and CD8+ blood T cells by week 6 at 0.1 to 3.0 mg/kg.

On cycle 4 day 1 and cycle 7 day 1, as well as at baseline, blood was sampled. Sequenced by immunoSEQ multiplex PCR; TCRdb stores in-frame clones only, minus some. The data show fewer than 80,000 clones, around four fifths seen once. About this clone: Its antigen remains unidentified.

The CDR3 spans 13 residues. Per the germline V gene, CDR1 is LNHNV and CDR2 is YYDKDF (reference sequence). The chain joins TRBV15 to TRBJ2-5; no definite D call. The tail of the sequence fits TRBJ2-7 better, so the J call may be wrong. The sequence was obtained from an adult with an advanced solid tumor such as melanoma, head and neck, liver or kidney cancer. The sample in question was CD4+ or CD8+ T cells sorted from blood, obtained in a trial of the OX40 agonist ivuxolimab. The CDR3: CATSRVLGYEQYF. As DNA, the CDR3 is TGTGCCACCAGCAGGGTTTTGGGATACGAGCAGTACTTC.